This T cell receptor (beta chain) stems from a study of blood T cell repertoires in COVID-19. Background on the study: Whether acute or convalescent, the COVID-19 samples came from the United States, Italy and Spain. T cells, B-cell-depleted T cells, or PBMCs provided the cDNA or gDNA that served as material.

Original handling: Amplification of reference gene primers provided the estimated nucleated cell counts. Clones were read by immunoSEQ multiplex PCR, and TCRdb kept only the in-frame ones, dropping some. The D gene and trimming were derived from the DNA, and the V and J assignments and clone size from that table. The repertoire includes under 250,000 clones, 86% of them detected once, and less than 8% sits in the top ten. This clone was recorded a few times. Additional DNA sequences in this sample encode the identical CDR3. This clonotype was sampled from a man aged 55 to 70 with acute or convalescent COVID-19. Sequenced input: peripheral blood.

The CDR3 DNA follows: TGCGCCAGCAGCCCCCTACCAAAAAGCAGGGGGCGACCCGAGACCCAGTACTTC. Its protein product is CASSPLPKSRGRPETQYF. This rearrangement joins TRBV4-1 to TRBJ2-5; 8 bases match TRBD1. The ends lost 4 bases at V and 5 bases at J; junction bases unmatched: 18. The length of the CDR3 is 18 residues. CDR1 and CDR2 (germline): MGHRA, YSYEKL.